The 16 T cell receptor beta chains presented below share a single source sample, sequenced in a study of identical twins. TCRdb re-analysed the 5' RACE reads in MiXCR, keeping a single row per CDR3 protein. The data contain hundreds of thousands of distinct CDR3 sequences, 6.1% of them singletons. The sample was naive T cells sorted from blood. Every receptor here comes from a man aged 18 to 29 in good health.

This clonotype was seen a handful of times. The chain carries TRBV11-2 and TRBJ2-1; 7 bases align to TRBD2. The V segment lost 7 bases and the J segment 5 bases; nucleotides outside the gene matches: 23. The CDR3 contains 19 residues. CDR1 SGHAT and CDR2 FQNNGV come from the germline V gene. In DNA form, the CDR3 reads TGTGCCAGCAAGAGGCGGGAGCGGAATCCCCCCCATCTAAACAATGAGCAGTTCTTC. Translation gives CASKRRERNPPHLNNEQFF.

There are many counts of this clonotype. This rearrangement joins TRBV28 to TRBJ2-7; the D is unclear. Looked up from germline, CDR1 is MDHEN and CDR2 is SYDVKM. The CDR3 loop spans 11 amino acids. Trimming stripped 8 bases from V and 3 bases from J, with 8 bases between. The CDR3 DNA sequence: TGTGCCAGCCAACACCGCTACGAGCAGTACTTC. It encodes CASQHRYEQYF.

Turning to this clonotype: Just one base apart from a much larger clone, this may be a read error. J is TRBJ2-5 and V is TRBV12-3 or TRBV12-4, with 9 bases identical to TRBD2. The CDR3 spans 15 residues. DNA of the CDR3: TGTGCCAGCAGTTTTACTAGCGGGTCGCAAGAGACCCGGTACTTC. Protein product: CASSFTSGSQETRYF.

This clonotype showed up many times. This sequence joins TRBV4-3 and TRBJ2-5, with D possibly TRBD1 on 5 matching bases. This CDR3 comprises 15 residues. Germline V gives CDR1 LGHNA, CDR2 YSLEER. V was shortened by 3 bases and J by 1 base, with 12 bases between the two germline ends. CDR3 nucleotides: TGCGCCAGCAGCCAGACAGTTTGGAGCCAAGAGACCCAGTACTTC. As protein: CASSQTVWSQETQYF.

Only a few counts were recorded for this clonotype. The chain employs TRBV14 and TRBJ2-1; D is unresolved. Trimming pared 2 bases from V and 5 bases from J, leaving 10 bases between. The V gene's germline CDR1 is SGHDN and CDR2 FVKESK. The length of the CDR3 is 14 residues. The CDR3 here is CASSQPEIDNEQFF. The CDR3 DNA reads as TGTGCCAGCAGCCAACCAGAGATCGACAATGAGCAGTTCTTC. Filled out from reference TRBV14 and TRBJ2-1, the complete variable domain reads EAGVTQFPSHSVIEKGQTVTLRCDPISGHDNLYWYRRVMGKEIKFLLHFVKESKQDESGMPNNRFLAERTGGTYSTLKVQPAELEDSGVYFCASSQPEIDNEQFFGPGTRLTVL.

Many counts were recorded for this clonotype. This chain links TRBV5-1 with TRBJ2-1, with D possibly being TRBD2 (6 bases). Trimming took off 1 base at V and 3 bases at J, with 11 bases between the two ends. CDR1 is SGHRS and CDR2 is YFSETQ in the germline V gene. The CDR3 is made up of 15 amino acids. CDR3 protein: CASSLMGGFYNEQFF. As DNA, the CDR3 is TGCGCCAGCAGCTTGATGGGAGGATTCTACAATGAGCAGTTCTTC.

The rearrangement uses TRBV28 and TRBJ2-3, with no clear D. Germline V gene sequence: CDR1 MDHEN, CDR2 SYDVKM. V was trimmed by 5 bases and J by 3 bases, leaving 9 bases between them. The CDR3 is made up of 13 amino acids. CDR3 in DNA: TGTGCCAGCAGTCGTATCCCGACAGATACGCAGTATTTT. Protein product: CASSRIPTDTQYF.

This clonotype was seen repeatedly, ten times or more. V gene TRBV11-2 combines with J gene TRBJ2-7; D is ambiguous. V lost 1 base and J 7 bases, leaving 14 bases between the germline ends. CDR3 size: 14 residues. Germline loops: CDR1 SGHAT, CDR2 FQNNGV. CDR3 in DNA: TGTGCCAGCAGCTTAGGGTCAGTGGTATGGGAGCAGTACTTC. Translated, it gives CASSLGSVVWEQYF.

This clonotype was found many times. J is TRBJ2-3 and V is TRBV20-1; 12 bases are shared with TRBD2. The CDR3 loop spans 19 amino acids. V gave up 4 bases and J gave up 5 bases; unmatched junction bases: 19. Germline lookup yields CDR1 DFQATT and CDR2 SNEGSKA (reference sequence). The CDR3 coding sequence is TGCAGTGCTACTACCCCCCCGGGACTAGCGGGCCCCCCGGGAGATACGCAGTATTTT. It is translated as CSATTPPGLAGPPGDTQYF.

This clonotype was recorded a few times. J is TRBJ2-7 and V is TRBV11-2; the match to TRBD1 covers 9 bases. The germline V gene has CDR1 SGHAT and CDR2 FQNNGV. The CDR3 contains 17 residues. With V trimmed by 1 base and J by 3 bases, 10 bases remained unmatched. The CDR3 DNA sequence: TGTGCCAGCAGCTTAGTGCATTCGTGGACAGGGGACTACGAGCAGTACGTC. Translating it yields CASSLVHSWTGDYEQYV.

This clonotype was found many times. The chain links TRBV28 to TRBJ1-4; D gene unclear. Germline V gene sequence: CDR1 MDHEN, CDR2 SYDVKM. This CDR3 region has 12 residues. Trimming left V 8 bases short and J 5 bases short, with 9 bases between. The chain's CDR3 is CASVTPNEKLFF. DNA for the CDR3: TGTGCCAGCGTCACCCCAAATGAAAAACTGTTTTTT.

This clonotype was found many times. This sequence joins TRBV5-1 and TRBJ2-7; TRBD1 agrees at 7 bases. The CDR3 loop spans 14 amino acids. J gave up 6 bases and V 3 bases, and 9 bases lay outside the gene matches. CDR1 is SGHRS and CDR2 is YFSETQ in the germline V gene. The CDR3 DNA follows: TGCGCCAGCAGCTCAACAGGGGATTGGGTCGAGCAGTACTTC. Amino acids: CASSSTGDWVEQYF.

This clonotype has a count of ten or more. This chain uses TRBV5-1 with TRBJ2-1; 9 nucleotides line up with TRBD1. Germline values: CDR1 SGHRS, CDR2 YFSETQ. CDR3 length: 13 amino acids. V lost 7 bases and J lost 6; bases outside the gene matches: 5. The CDR3: CASRRTGVNEQFF. The DNA for the CDR3 is TGCGCCAGCCGCAGGACAGGGGTCAATGAGCAGTTCTTC.

The rearrangement joins TRBV6-1 to TRBJ2-7; 10 bases are a match to TRBD2. Germline CDR1 and CDR2: MNHNS and SASEGT. The CDR3 sequence is 16 residues long. After removal of 4 bases from V and 4 bases from J, the junction contained 10 bases not matched to a gene. CDR3 coding DNA: TGTGCCAGCAGTGCACCTGGACTAGCGGAGGGTTACGAGCAGTACTTC. Protein product: CASSAPGLAEGYEQYF.

The chain is built from TRBV20-1 and TRBJ2-2; TRBD1 might be the D (5 bases). Trimming left V 3 bases short and J 7 bases short, with 15 bases between. CDR1 is DFQATT and CDR2 is SNEGSKA in the germline V gene (reference sequence). The CDR3 is made up of 14 amino acids. CDR3 coding DNA: TGCAGTGCTAGTTTCCAGGGATGGGGCGGGGAGCTGTTTTTT. It encodes CSASFQGWGGELFF.

A few counts support this clonotype. The rearrangement joins TRBV7-9 to TRBJ2-1; 10 positions agree with TRBD2. The CDR3 sequence is 16 residues long. Germline CDR1 SEHNR, CDR2 FQNEAQ (reference sequence). The junction had 11 bases not matched to a gene; V was cut back by 5 bases and J by 7 bases. The CDR3 nucleotides are TGTGCCAGCAGCCAACTAGCGGGAATTAAGGTGAATGAGCAGTTCTTC. This translates into CASSQLAGIKVNEQFF.